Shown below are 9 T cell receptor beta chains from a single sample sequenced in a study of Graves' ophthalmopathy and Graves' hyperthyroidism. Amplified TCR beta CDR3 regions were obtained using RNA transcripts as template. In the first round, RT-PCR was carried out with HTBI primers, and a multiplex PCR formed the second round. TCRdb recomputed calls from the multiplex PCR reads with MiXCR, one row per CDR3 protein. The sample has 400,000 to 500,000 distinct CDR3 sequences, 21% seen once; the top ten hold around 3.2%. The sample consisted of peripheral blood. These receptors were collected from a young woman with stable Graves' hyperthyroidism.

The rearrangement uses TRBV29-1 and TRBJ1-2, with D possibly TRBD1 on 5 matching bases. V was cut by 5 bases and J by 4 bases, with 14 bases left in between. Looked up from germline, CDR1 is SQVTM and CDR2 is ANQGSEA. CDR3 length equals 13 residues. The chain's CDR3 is CSVTAAGRYGYTF. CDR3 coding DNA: TGCAGCGTTACGGCAGCGGGGCGCTATGGCTACACCTTC. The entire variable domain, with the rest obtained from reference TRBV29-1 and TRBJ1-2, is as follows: SAVISQKPSRDICQRGTSLTIQCQVDSQVTMMFWYRQQPGQSLTLIATANQGSEATYESGFVIDKFPISRPNLTFSTLTVSNMSPEDSSIYLCSVTAAGRYGYTFGSGTRLTVV.

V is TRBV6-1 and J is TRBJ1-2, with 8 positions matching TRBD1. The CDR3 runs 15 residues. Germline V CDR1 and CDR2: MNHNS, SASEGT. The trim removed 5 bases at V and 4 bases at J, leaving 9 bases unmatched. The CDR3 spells CASSPDRVRGYGYTF. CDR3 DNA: TGTGCCAGCAGTCCGGACAGGGTCCGGGGCTATGGCTACACCTTC.

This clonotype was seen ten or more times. CDR3: CASSFGQSVNQPQHF. The CDR3 DNA is TGTGCCAGCAGTTTTGGACAGAGCGTGAATCAGCCCCAGCATTTT. The V gene is TRBV12-3 or TRBV12-4, the J gene TRBJ1-5; D might be TRBD1 (6 bases). The CDR3 totals 15 residues. Trimming removed 3 bases from V and 4 bases from J, with 13 bases in between.

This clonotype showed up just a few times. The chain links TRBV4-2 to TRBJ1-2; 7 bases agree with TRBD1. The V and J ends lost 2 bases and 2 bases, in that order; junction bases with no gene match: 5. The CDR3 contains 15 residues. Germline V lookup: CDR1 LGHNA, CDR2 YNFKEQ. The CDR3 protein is CASSQRTGVNYGYTF. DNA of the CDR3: TGTGCCAGCAGCCAAAGGACAGGTGTAAACTATGGCTACACCTTC.

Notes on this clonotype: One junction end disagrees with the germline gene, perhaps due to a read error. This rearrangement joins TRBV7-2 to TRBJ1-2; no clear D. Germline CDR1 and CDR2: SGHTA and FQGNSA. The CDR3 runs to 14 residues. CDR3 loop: CASSLLLLIYGYTF. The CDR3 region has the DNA TGTGCCAGCAGCTTACTCCTCCTGATTTATGGTTACACCTTC.

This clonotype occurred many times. CDR3 in amino acids: CASSTRWAHGEEETQYF. The CDR3 DNA reads as TGTGCCAGCAGTACTCGGTGGGCTCACGGAGAGGAAGAGACCCAGTACTTC. The chain employs TRBV12-3 or TRBV12-4 and TRBJ2-5; D remains unclear. V was cut by 5 bases and J by 3 bases, with 22 bases left in between. This CDR3 region has 17 residues.

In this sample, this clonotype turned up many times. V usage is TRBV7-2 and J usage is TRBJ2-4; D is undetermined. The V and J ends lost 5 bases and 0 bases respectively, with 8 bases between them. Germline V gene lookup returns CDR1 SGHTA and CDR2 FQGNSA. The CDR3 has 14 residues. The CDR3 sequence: CASSLWLAKNIQYF. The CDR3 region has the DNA TGTGCCAGCAGCCTCTGGCTAGCCAAAAACATTCAGTACTTC. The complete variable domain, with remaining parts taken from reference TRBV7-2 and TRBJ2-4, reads GAGVSQSPSNKVTEKGKDVELRCDPISGHTALYWYRQSLGQGLEFLIYFQGNSAPDKSGLPSDRFSAERTGGSVSTLTIQRTQQEDSAVYLCASSLWLAKNIQYFGAGTRLSVL.

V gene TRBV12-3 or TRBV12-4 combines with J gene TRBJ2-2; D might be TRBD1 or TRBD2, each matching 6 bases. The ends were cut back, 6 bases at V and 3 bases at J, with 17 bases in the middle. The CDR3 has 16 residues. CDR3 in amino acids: CASRSSGAWDTGELFF. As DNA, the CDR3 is TGTGCCAGCAGGTCCTCGGGGGCGTGGGACACCGGGGAGCTGTTTTTT.

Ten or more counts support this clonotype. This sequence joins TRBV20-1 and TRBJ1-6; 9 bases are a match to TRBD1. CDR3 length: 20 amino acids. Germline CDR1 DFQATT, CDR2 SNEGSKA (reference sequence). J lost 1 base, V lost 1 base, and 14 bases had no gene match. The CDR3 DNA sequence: TGCAGTGCTAGAGTAGTTCGGAGACGGGACAGGGATTCCTATAATTCACCCCTCCACTTT. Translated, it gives CSARVVRRRDRDSYNSPLHF.